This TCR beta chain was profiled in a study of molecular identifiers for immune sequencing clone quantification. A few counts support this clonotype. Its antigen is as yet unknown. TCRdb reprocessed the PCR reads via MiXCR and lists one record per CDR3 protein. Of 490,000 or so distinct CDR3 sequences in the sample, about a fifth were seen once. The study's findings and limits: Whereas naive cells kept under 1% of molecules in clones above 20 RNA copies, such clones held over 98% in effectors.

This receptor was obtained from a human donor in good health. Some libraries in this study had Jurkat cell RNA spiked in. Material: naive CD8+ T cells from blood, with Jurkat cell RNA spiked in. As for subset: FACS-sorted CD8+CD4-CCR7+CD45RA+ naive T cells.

CDR3 in amino acids: CASSIYGDEQYF. In nucleotides, the CDR3 is TGTGCCAGCAGTATTTACGGGGACGAGCAGTACTTC. The genes are TRBV11-2 and TRBJ2-7, with a possible D match to TRBD2 (5 bases). The CDR3 runs 12 residues. V was trimmed by 6 bases and J by 5 bases, leaving 11 bases between them. Germline CDR1 and CDR2: SGHAT and FQNNGV.